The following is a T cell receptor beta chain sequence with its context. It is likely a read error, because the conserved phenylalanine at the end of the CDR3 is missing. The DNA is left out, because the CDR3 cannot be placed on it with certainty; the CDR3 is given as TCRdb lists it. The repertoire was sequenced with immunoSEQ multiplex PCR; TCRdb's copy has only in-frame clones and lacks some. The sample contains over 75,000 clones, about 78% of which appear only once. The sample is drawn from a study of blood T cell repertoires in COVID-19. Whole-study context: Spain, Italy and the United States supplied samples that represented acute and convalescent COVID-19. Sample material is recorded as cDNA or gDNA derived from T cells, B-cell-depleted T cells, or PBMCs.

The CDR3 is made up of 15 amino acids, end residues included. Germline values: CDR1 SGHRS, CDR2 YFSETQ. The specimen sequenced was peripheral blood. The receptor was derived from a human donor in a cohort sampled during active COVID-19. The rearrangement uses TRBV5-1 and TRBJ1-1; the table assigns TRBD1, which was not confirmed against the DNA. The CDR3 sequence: CASSLGGTARGWVAI.